This T cell receptor (beta chain) was observed in a study of OX40 agonist ivuxolimab in advanced cancers. Germline loops: CDR1 MNHNS, CDR2 SASEGT. Trimming stripped 9 bases from V and 3 bases from J, with 18 bases between. The CDR3 consists of 15 residues. The repertoire was sequenced with immunoSEQ multiplex PCR; TCRdb's copy has only in-frame clones and lacks some. The sample contains roughly 71,000 clones, 88% of which appear only once. This clone was picked up a small number of times. Sequencing used CD4+ or CD8+ T cells sorted from blood, obtained in a trial of the OX40 agonist ivuxolimab. The receptor's source is an adult with an advanced solid tumor such as melanoma, head and neck, liver or kidney cancer. This sequence joins TRBV6-1 and TRBJ1-3; a weak D match, TRBD1 (6 bases). The CDR3 DNA reads as TGTGCCAGTTTACACAGGGACGTCGTTGGAAACACCATATATTTT. The encoded protein is CASLHRDVVGNTIYF.